A selection of T cell receptor beta chains follows, all from one sample in a study of OX40 agonist ivuxolimab in advanced cancers. Assay used: immunoSEQ multiplex PCR; TCRdb lists only in-frame clones, some missing. The profile shows tens of thousands of clones, 89% of them singletons. The sequencing here drew on CD4+ or CD8+ T cells sorted from blood, taken in a trial of the OX40 agonist ivuxolimab. The origin of the receptors is an adult with an advanced solid tumor such as melanoma, head and neck, liver or kidney cancer. The CDR3 runs from the conserved cysteine through the conserved F or W. The order of the fields is J gene, V gene, clone size, D gene, CDR3 protein, CDR3 DNA. D genes are given only for firm matches. The listing skips clone size in some rows; elsewhere it reads once, few, many or a size class.

TRBJ2-7	TRBV4-3	NA	TRBD2	CASSQDGTSGTSKYEQYF	TGCGCCAGCAGCCAAGACGGGACTAGCGGGACTTCGAAGTACGAGCAGTACTTC
TRBJ2-7	TRBV18	NA	NA	CASSPSASREQYF	TGTGCCAGCTCCCCTTCGGCGTCACGGGAGCAGTACTTC
TRBJ2-1	TRBV4-3	NA	NA	CASSEEEGAGRGNNEQFF	TGCGCCAGCAGCGAAGAGGAGGGGGCCGGGAGAGGGAACAATGAGCAGTTCTTC
TRBJ2-2	TRBV4-3	NA	NA	CASSQDGVSGELFF	TGCGCCAGCAGCCAAGATGGAGTAAGCGGGGAGCTGTTTTTT
TRBJ1-1	TRBV27	once	NA	CASSGWTSSEAFF	TGTGCCAGCAGCGGATGGACCAGCAGTGAAGCTTTCTTT
TRBJ2-1	TRBV4-1	NA	TRBD2	CASSQTPSGRSYNEQFF	TGCGCCAGCAGCCAGACCCCTAGCGGGAGGTCCTACAATGAGCAGTTCTTC
TRBJ2-1	TRBV19	NA	NA	CASNLGGGWSYNEQFF	TGTGCCAGCAATCTAGGCGGGGGCTGGTCCTACAATGAGCAGTTCTTC
TRBJ1-6	TRBV7-9	NA	NA	CASSLAVQIYDGPNSPLHF	TGTGCCAGCAGCTTAGCGGTCCAGATTTACGATGGTCCTAATTCACCCCTCCACTTT
TRBJ1-1	TRBV7-9	NA	TRBD1	CASRAPGQGNTEAFF	TGTGCCAGCAGGGCCCCCGGACAGGGGAACACTGAAGCTTTCTTT
TRBJ2-5	TRBV27	NA	NA	CASSLSSRVRETQYF	TGTGCCAGCAGTTTATCGTCCAGGGTAAGGGAGACCCAGTACTTC
TRBJ2-5	TRBV29-1	NA	NA	CSADLSSWETQYF	TGCAGCGCCGACCTTTCCTCTTGGGAGACCCAGTACTTC
TRBJ2-1	TRBV4-1	NA	NA	CASSQERTIDNEQFF	TGCGCCAGCAGCCAAGAAAGGACTATAGACAATGAGCAGTTCTTC
TRBJ1-4	TRBV18	NA	TRBD1	CASSPSQGGTNEKLFF	TGTGCCAGCTCACCGTCTCAGGGGGGGACTAATGAAAAACTGTTTTTT
TRBJ1-1	TRBV9	NA	NA	CASSVAVGKEAFF	TGTGCCAGCAGCGTAGCTGTCGGGAAGGAAGCTTTCTTT
TRBJ2-5	TRBV21-1	NA	NA	CASSKECGQIKLKETQYF	TGTGCCAGCAGCAAAGAGTGCGGACAGATTAAGCTAAAGGAGACCCAGTACTTC
TRBJ1-5	TRBV11-2	NA	NA	CASSLDRVSNQPQHF	TGTGCCAGCAGCTTAGACAGGGTTAGCAATCAGCCCCAGCATTTT
TRBJ2-3	TRBV7-6	NA	NA	CASSLVAGRGTDTQYF	TGTGCCAGCAGCTTAGTGGCGGGTAGGGGTACAGATACGCAGTATTTT
TRBJ2-1	TRBV11-2	NA	TRBD2	CASSLGNGGAAYNEQFF	TGTGCCAGCAGCTTAGGGAACGGGGGGGCCGCCTACAATGAGCAGTTCTTC
TRBJ1-2	TRBV6-5	NA	NA	CASSARGRFVYGYTF	TGTGCCAGCAGTGCGAGAGGGCGCTTTGTCTATGGCTACACCTTC
TRBJ1-1	TRBV6-5	NA	NA	CASNAGRTNTEAFF	TGTGCCAGCAACGCAGGTAGGACAAACACTGAAGCTTTCTTT
TRBJ2-2	TRBV30	NA	NA	CAWRNPGELFF	TGTGCCTGGAGGAATCCCGGGGAGCTGTTTTTT
TRBJ1-6	TRBV4-3	NA	TRBD1	CASSQEGDRGSPLHF	TGCGCCAGCAGCCAAGAGGGGGACAGGGGTTCACCCCTCCACTTT
TRBJ2-3	TRBV11-3	once	TRBD2	CASSRLAGTDTQYF	TGTGCCAGCAGCCGACTAGCGGGCACAGATACGCAGTATTTT
TRBJ2-7	TRBV25-1	once	NA	CASSPSGRSYEQYF	TGTGCCAGCAGTCCCTCGGGGAGATCCTACGAGCAGTACTTC
TRBJ1-5	TRBV5-6	NA	NA	CASSLNTALGAQPQHF	TGTGCCAGCAGCTTGAACACAGCCCTCGGGGCTCAGCCCCAGCATTTT
TRBJ1-2	TRBV13	NA	TRBD1	CASSTRGPTGDGYTF	TGTGCCAGCAGCACCCGGGGCCCAACAGGGGATGGCTACACCTTC
TRBJ2-7	TRBV10-3	NA	TRBD2	CAISGMSGGADEQYF	TGCGCCATCAGTGGGATGAGCGGGGGGGCGGATGAGCAGTACTTC
TRBJ1-5	TRBV30	once	NA	CAWSVQNQPQHF	TGTGCCTGGAGTGTACAGAATCAGCCCCAGCATTTT
TRBJ1-1	TRBV15	NA	NA	CATHRSTVGLTEAFF	TGTGCCACTCACAGGTCTACGGTGGGTTTAACTGAAGCTTTCTTT
TRBJ2-5	TRBV11-2	NA	TRBD2	CASSLETSGWETQYF	TGTGCCAGCAGCCTCGAAACTAGCGGGTGGGAGACCCAGTACTTC
TRBJ2-1	TRBV27	NA	NA	CASSSPLGGMVGGDEQFF	TGTGCCAGCAGTTCCCCGTTGGGGGGAATGGTAGGAGGCGATGAGCAGTTCTTC
TRBJ2-7	TRBV13	NA	NA	CASSLRVGGSEQYF	TGTGCCAGCAGCTTAAGGGTAGGTGGCTCCGAGCAGTACTTC
TRBJ1-2	TRBV9	NA	NA	CASSVFGTPDGYTF	TGTGCCAGCAGCGTATTCGGGACACCCGATGGCTACACCTTC
TRBJ1-6	TRBV6-5	NA	NA	CASGLGRFLESPLHF	TGTGCCAGCGGCTTGGGGCGCTTCTTGGAATCACCCCTCCACTTT
TRBJ1-2	TRBV7-6	NA	TRBD1	CASSPEGAGSNYGYTF	TGTGCCAGCAGCCCCGAGGGGGCAGGTTCGAACTATGGCTACACCTTC
TRBJ2-5	TRBV11-3	NA	NA	CASSFIPGKETQYF	TGTGCCAGCAGCTTTATCCCGGGAAAAGAGACCCAGTACTTC
TRBJ1-3	TRBV10-2	NA	NA	CAIRLGVLDTIYF	TGCGCCATCAGACTGGGAGTTTTGGACACCATATATTTT
TRBJ2-7	TRBV19	NA	NA	CASSIKGLDSYEQYF	TGTGCCAGTAGTATAAAGGGGCTGGACTCCTACGAGCAGTACTTC
TRBJ2-1	TRBV13	NA	TRBD2	CASSPRLAGQYSYNEQFF	TGTGCCAGCAGCCCCCGACTAGCGGGGCAATACTCCTACAATGAGCAGTTCTTC
TRBJ2-1	TRBV13	NA	TRBD2	CALAGGPYNEQFF	TGTGCCCTAGCGGGAGGGCCCTACAATGAGCAGTTCTTC
TRBJ2-2	TRBV6-6	medium-sized	TRBD2	CASRHGGARTGELFF	TGTGCCAGCAGACACGGGGGGGCTCGTACCGGGGAGCTGTTTTTT
TRBJ2-3	TRBV27	once	TRBD1	CASSGWDSPTDTQYF	TGTGCCAGCAGCGGGTGGGACAGCCCCACAGATACGCAGTATTTT
TRBJ2-7	TRBV6-5	NA	TRBD1	CASSPGQGTYEQYF	TGTGCCAGCAGTCCCGGACAGGGAACCTACGAGCAGTACTTC
TRBJ2-1	TRBV11-1	NA	NA	CASSLTGGLSYNEQFF	TGTGCCAGCAGCTTGACCGGGGGACTCTCCTACAATGAGCAGTTCTTC
TRBJ2-2	TRBV9	few	NA	CASSVGGFTNTGELFF	TGTGCCAGCAGCGTAGGGGGATTTACTAACACCGGGGAGCTGTTTTTT
TRBJ2-7	TRBV5-6	NA	NA	CASSPGSGVLEQYF	TGTGCCAGCAGCCCGGGCTCAGGGGTTTTAGAGCAGTACTTC
TRBJ2-7	TRBV30	NA	NA	CAWIRGVNEQYF	TGTGCCTGGATTCGGGGAGTGAACGAGCAGTACTTC
TRBJ2-3	TRBV9	NA	TRBD2	CASSVVAGATTDTQYF	TGTGCCAGCAGCGTAGTAGCGGGGGCCACCACAGATACGCAGTATTTT
TRBJ1-5	TRBV7-2	NA	TRBD1	CASSSTGVGQPQHF	TGTGCCAGCAGCTCAACAGGGGTTGGGCAGCCCCAGCATTTT
TRBJ2-7	TRBV5-8	NA	NA	CASSTAHETFPYEQYF	TGTGCCAGCAGCACCGCGCACGAGACCTTCCCCTACGAGCAGTACTTC
TRBJ1-2	TRBV4-1	NA	NA	CASSQRGRGNYGYTF	TGCGCCAGCAGCCAAAGAGGGCGTGGAAACTATGGCTACACCTTC
TRBJ1-1	TRBV7-2	NA	NA	CASSSYSGTKGEAFF	TGTGCCAGCAGCTCCTATTCCGGGACGAAAGGCGAAGCTTTCTTT
TRBJ1-1	TRBV27	NA	NA	CASSLSSAATEAFF	TGTGCCAGCAGTTTATCGTCCGCGGCCACTGAAGCTTTCTTT
TRBJ2-2	TRBV4-3	NA	TRBD1	CASSQGTGKSGELFF	TGCGCCAGCAGCCAAGGGACAGGGAAGTCCGGGGAGCTGTTTTTT
TRBJ1-1	TRBV5-4	NA	NA	CASSLGRGFTEAFF	TGTGCCAGCAGCTTGGGTAGGGGGTTCACTGAAGCTTTCTTT
TRBJ2-5	TRBV29-1	NA	NA	CSAARRGEETQYF	TGCAGCGCCGCCCGCAGGGGGGAAGAGACCCAGTACTTC
TRBJ1-4	TRBV7-2	NA	NA	CASSLGDNFWPNEKLFF	TGTGCCAGCAGCTTAGGGGACAACTTCTGGCCAAATGAAAAACTGTTTTTT
TRBJ1-1	TRBV5-1	once	NA	CASSTPDAGTEAFF	TGCGCCAGCAGCACCCCGGACGCGGGCACTGAAGCTTTCTTT